The clone carrying this T cell receptor beta chain was seen a few times. The data stem from a study of PD-L1 blockade in urothelial cancer. Looking at the study overall: Bladder-origin urothelial cancer in males described most of the 29 patients. Each participant's history included 0 to 3 prior chemotherapy regimens.

TCRdb keeps only in-frame clones here, not all; method: immunoSEQ multiplex PCR. The top ten clones hold 2.4% of a sample with more than 95,000 clones, 86% of them seen once. As to time point: peripheral blood 6 weeks after treatment start. The CDR3 is 15 residues long. Trimming pared 0 bases from V and 12 bases from J, leaving 18 bases between. Germline V lookup: CDR1 MGHRA, CDR2 YSYEKL. The chain uses TRBV4-1 and TRBJ2-1, with a possible D match to TRBD2 (5 bases). Here the sequenced sample was PBMCs, taken around atezolizumab (anti-PD-L1) treatment. The clonotype originates from a man in his fifties with urothelial cancer. CDR3 in amino acids: CASSQDGGPPSTQFF. Here the CDR3 DNA reads TGCGCCAGCAGCCAAGATGGAGGCCCACCGAGTACGCAGTTCTTC.